This T cell receptor beta chain originates from a study of vaccination and CD4 T cells after COVID-19. The V gene lost 6 bases and the J gene lost 0 bases, with 14 bases spanning the gap. CDR3 length equals 15 residues. Scientists ran DNA taken from cultured CD4+ T cells through the Oncomine TCR Beta short-read assay for sequencing. In TCRdb, the PCR reads were re-called with MiXCR into one record per CDR3 protein. The sample has around 9,200 distinct CDR3 sequences; about 50% are singletons. The count of this clonotype is one. Its antigen is not identified. Treatment noted: roughly nine-day PBMC culture with coronavirus spike peptide pools or control peptides (ViraFEST assay). ViraFEST used peptide pools to expand antigen-specific T cells and subsequently sequenced their TCRs.

J is TRBJ1-2 and V is TRBV12-3 or TRBV12-4; maybe TRBD1 (5 bases). What was sequenced was CD4+ T cells from blood, cultured in vitro. The TCR comes from a human donor who had recovered from COVID-19. The CDR3 loop is CASSNSGAPNYGYTF. CDR3 DNA: TGTGCCAGCAGCAACTCCGGGGCTCCTAACTATGGCTACACCTTC.